What follows are 2 T cell receptor beta chains derived from one specimen sequenced in a study of T cell changes during pregnancy in multiple sclerosis. Clones were read by immunoSEQ multiplex PCR, and TCRdb kept only the in-frame ones, dropping some. In the table there are 85,000 to 100,000 clones, 80% to 95% of which are singletons. The sequences come from peripheral blood, collected after pregnancy. The receptors were gathered from a female donor with multiple sclerosis, enrolled in a pregnancy study.

J is TRBJ2-5 and V is TRBV19; 9 bases are shared with TRBD1. The CDR3 consists of 15 residues. The germline V gene has CDR1 LNHDA and CDR2 SQIVND (reference sequence). V dropped 6 bases and J dropped 5; count of bases not matched to a gene: 10. CDR3 coding DNA: TGTGCCAGTAGACCTCGTACCGGGACAGGGGAGACCCAGTACTTC. Its translation: CASRPRTGTGETQYF.

This clone was picked up one time. The V gene is TRBV5-1, the J gene TRBJ1-1; the match to TRBD1 covers 8 bases. Germline V lookup: CDR1 SGHRS, CDR2 YFSETQ. J gave up 0 bases and V 2 bases, and 12 bases lay outside the gene matches. The CDR3 consists of 18 residues. CDR3 nucleotides: TGCGCCAGCAGCTTCGTGGTTCAGGGGGCGTCTTTGAACACTGAAGCTTTCTTT. Encoded protein: CASSFVVQGASLNTEAFF.